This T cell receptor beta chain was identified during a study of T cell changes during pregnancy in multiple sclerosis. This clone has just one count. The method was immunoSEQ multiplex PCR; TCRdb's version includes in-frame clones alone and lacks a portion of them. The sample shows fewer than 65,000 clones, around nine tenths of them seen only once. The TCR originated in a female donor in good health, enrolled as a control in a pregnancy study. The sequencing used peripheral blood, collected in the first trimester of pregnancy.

CDR3 loop: CASSTVQVSNTEAFF. The CDR3 coding sequence is TGTGCCAGCAGCACCGTACAGGTCTCAAACACTGAAGCTTTCTTT. The chain couples TRBV7-3 to TRBJ1-1, with D possibly being TRBD1 (5 bases). The CDR3 sequence is 15 residues long. Germline values: CDR1 SGHTA, CDR2 FQGTGA. V was shortened by 5 bases and J by 2 bases, with 15 bases between the two germline ends.